The entry below gives a single T cell receptor beta chain sequence along with its context. One Seattle source followed patients from active infection through their disease course. This specimen comes from a study of blood T cell repertoires in COVID-19. Study as a whole: COVID-19 samples from acute and convalescent phases originated in the United States, Italy and Spain. PBMCs, B-cell-depleted T cells, or T cells were the source of the cDNA or gDNA that made up the material.

Per the germline V gene, CDR1 is MGHDK and CDR2 is SYGVNS. The V end was cut by 1 base, the J end by 2 bases, with 11 bases between. CDR3 length equals 15 residues. In the study's own analysis: Amplification of reference gene primers provided the estimated nucleated cell counts. The assay was immunoSEQ multiplex PCR, and TCRdb's table has in-frame clones only and misses some. V and J calls plus clone size are reproduced from that table; the DNA served to infer D and trimming. The table records under 95,000 clones, 70% to 90% of them present only once. Sequencing was performed on peripheral blood. The chain links TRBV25-1 to TRBJ2-5; D gene unclear. The receptor was derived from a man aged 45-65 years with COVID-19, enrolled during active disease. The CDR3 here is CASSEFRGQQETQYF. The CDR3 region has the DNA TGTGCCAGCAGTGAATTTCGTGGCCAGCAAGAGACCCAGTACTTC.